The 15 T cell receptor beta chains given below trace back to one sample, sequenced in a study of naive and memory T cell subsets. Both TRBC1 and TRBC2 were covered by a beta constant-region primer of two equimolar oligonucleotides. Ligated cDNA was amplified by four rounds of PCR with nested alpha and beta constant-region primers and SP2. TCRdb called the UMI-ligation and nested PCR reads again in MiXCR, with one record for every CDR3 protein. In the table there are tens of thousands of distinct CDR3 sequences, about 8.2% of which are singletons. The sequencing input was naive CD8+ T cells from blood. Receptors were obtained from a human donor in good health.

The chain links TRBV5-1 to TRBJ2-5; 8 bases map to TRBD2. After removal of 8 bases from V and 4 bases from J, the junction contained 19 bases not matched to a gene. This CDR3 region has 17 residues. Germline V gene sequence: CDR1 SGHRS, CDR2 YFSETQ. CDR3 in DNA: TGCGCCAGTCGGGAGGGGGATAGTGTCTTCGGGAGAGAGACCCAGTACTTC. Protein: CASREGDSVFGRETQYF.

This clonotype was observed a handful of times. The gene calls are TRBV12-3 or TRBV12-4 and TRBJ2-3, with a possible D match to TRBD1 (6 bases). The V end lost 5 bases, the J end lost 2 bases, and 20 bases lay between the germline ends. The CDR3 extends over 17 amino acids. The CDR3 reads CASSPTSTGFDTDTQYF. The CDR3 DNA follows: TGTGCCAGCAGTCCAACGTCCACAGGGTTTGACACAGATACGCAGTATTTT.

This clonotype was observed at least ten times. CDR3 in amino acids: CASSLPTGTSRLNTEAFF. CDR3 DNA: TGTGCCAGCAGTCTCCCGACAGGCACAAGTAGACTGAACACTGAAGCTTTCTTT. The V gene is TRBV27, the J gene TRBJ1-1; D perhaps matches TRBD1 (6 bases). Trimming removed 5 bases from V and 0 bases from J, with 22 bases in between. The CDR3 sequence is 18 residues long. From germline, CDR1 is MNHEY and CDR2 SMNVEV (reference sequence).

A few counts support this clonotype. V and J are TRBV24-1 and TRBJ2-3; D perhaps matches TRBD1 (5 bases). The length of the CDR3 is 13 residues. Germline assignment: CDR1 KGHDR and CDR2 SFDVKD. V lost 5 bases to trimming and J lost 4 bases, with 9 bases between them. CDR3 region: CATSAQGSDTQYF. The CDR3 DNA follows: TGTGCCACCAGTGCCCAGGGCTCAGATACGCAGTATTTT.

Only a few counts were recorded for this clonotype. J is TRBJ2-7 and V is TRBV7-2, with 15 bases fitting TRBD2. V dropped 2 bases and J dropped 5; count of bases not matched to a gene: 7. The germline gives CDR1 SGHTA, CDR2 FQGNSA. The CDR3 has 17 residues. The CDR3 is CASSLPGLAGGRNEQYF. The CDR3 nucleotides read TGTGCCAGCAGCTTACCGGGACTAGCGGGAGGCCGGAACGAGCAGTACTTC.

Written as DNA, the CDR3 is TGTGCCAGCAGTCAGGGGACAGGTTGGAACGAGCAGTACTTC. Translation: CASSQGTGWNEQYF. V is TRBV27 and J is TRBJ2-7, with 8 bases that match TRBD1. V shed 5 bases, J shed 5 bases, and the junction held 8 bases outside the gene matches. The CDR3 is 14 amino acids. Germline CDR1 is MNHEY and CDR2 is SMNVEV (reference sequence).

This clonotype was detected only a few times. This sequence joins TRBV7-9 and TRBJ2-1; D is possibly TRBD1 or TRBD2 (6 bases each). V lost 1 base and J 9 bases, leaving 13 bases between the germline ends. The CDR3 sequence is 14 residues long. CDR1 is SEHNR and CDR2 is FQNEAQ in the germline V gene (reference sequence). The CDR3: CASSLGLGGPEQFF. In DNA, the CDR3 is TGTGCCAGCAGCTTAGGACTCGGGGGCCCTGAGCAGTTCTTC.

The chain joins TRBV4-3 to TRBJ2-7; D gene uncertain. This CDR3 has 16 residues. The V end lost 0 bases, the J end lost 4 bases, and 16 bases lay between the germline ends. Germline V gene lookup returns CDR1 LGHNA and CDR2 YSLEER. The CDR3 spells CASSQDSLSVIYEQYF. The CDR3 DNA reads as TGCGCCAGCAGCCAAGATAGTTTGTCGGTAATTTACGAGCAGTACTTC.

This clonotype has at least ten counts. V and J are TRBV21-1 and TRBJ2-1. TRBV21-1 is a recognized pseudogene. The CDR3 extends over 17 amino acids. CDR3 in amino acids: CASSTHFQTSSYNEQFF. In DNA, the CDR3 is TGTGCCAGCAGCACGCACTTCCAAACTTCCTCCTACAATGAGCAGTTCTTC.

This clonotype was seen repeatedly, ten times or more. The chain couples TRBV4-3 to TRBJ2-7; the match to TRBD1 covers 8 bases. CDR3 length equals 15 residues. V was clipped by 4 bases and J by 5 bases; unmatched bases: 10. Germline CDR1 is LGHNA and CDR2 is YSLEER. The CDR3 DNA sequence: TGCGCCAGCAGCCTCTGGTCGGCCAGGGGGCACGAGCAGTACTTC. Amino acid sequence: CASSLWSARGHEQYF.

The table lists this clonotype with a few counts. The chain employs TRBV7-9 and TRBJ1-2; TRBD1 is a possible D gene (6 bases). The ends were cut back, 4 bases at V and 4 bases at J, with 16 bases in the middle. The CDR3 is 15 residues long. CDR1 and CDR2 (germline): SEHNR, FQNEAQ (reference sequence). DNA for the CDR3: TGTGCCAGCAGCTCATCGGATGACAGGAGCTATGGCTACACCTTC. Translation: CASSSSDDRSYGYTF.

Concerning this clonotype itself: An end of the junction differs from the germline gene, which may be a read error. This chain joins TRBV2 and TRBJ1-1, with 8 bases that match TRBD1. Germline V lookup: CDR1 SNHLY, CDR2 FYNNEI. The CDR3 has 11 residues. This chain's CDR3 is CASSEGQEIGF. The CDR3 DNA reads TGTGCCAGCAGTGAGGGACAGGAGATTGGTTTT. The full variable domain, in which reference TRBV2 and TRBJ1-1 provide the parts outside the CDR3, is EPEVTQTPSHQVTQMGQEVILRCVPISNHLYFYWYRQILGQKVEFLVSFYNNEISEKSEIFDDQFSVERPDGSNFTLKIRSTKLEDSAMYFCASSEGQEIGFGQGTRLTVV.

This rearrangement joins TRBV4-2 to TRBJ1-1; TRBD1 matches at 8 bases. In germline, CDR1 is LGHNA, CDR2 YNFKEQ. The CDR3 length is 16 residues. The trim removed 0 bases at V and 0 bases at J, leaving 3 bases unmatched. CDR3 sequence reads: CASSQDGQGVNTEAFF. The DNA of the CDR3 is TGTGCCAGCAGCCAAGATGGACAGGGAGTGAACACTGAAGCTTTCTTT.

Ten or more counts support this clonotype. J is TRBJ2-1 and V is TRBV15; D gene unclear. The V end lost 0 bases, the J end lost 7 bases, and 10 bases lay between the germline ends. The V gene's germline CDR1 is LNHNV and CDR2 YYDKDF (reference sequence). The CDR3 sequence is 14 residues long. The CDR3 nucleotides are TGTGCCACCAGCAGAGAGGGCAGTGTAAATGAGCAGTTCTTC. Translation gives CATSREGSVNEQFF.

This clonotype came up many times. V and J are TRBV29-1 and TRBJ2-5; D is possibly TRBD1 or TRBD2 (5 bases each). Germline CDR1 is SQVTM and CDR2 is ANQGSEA. V shed 7 bases and J shed 3 bases, with 18 bases lying between them. The CDR3 is 14 residues long. CDR3 bases: TGCAGCGGCCGGGGCGTAACGAATAAAGAGACCCAGTACTTC. Protein product: CSGRGVTNKETQYF.